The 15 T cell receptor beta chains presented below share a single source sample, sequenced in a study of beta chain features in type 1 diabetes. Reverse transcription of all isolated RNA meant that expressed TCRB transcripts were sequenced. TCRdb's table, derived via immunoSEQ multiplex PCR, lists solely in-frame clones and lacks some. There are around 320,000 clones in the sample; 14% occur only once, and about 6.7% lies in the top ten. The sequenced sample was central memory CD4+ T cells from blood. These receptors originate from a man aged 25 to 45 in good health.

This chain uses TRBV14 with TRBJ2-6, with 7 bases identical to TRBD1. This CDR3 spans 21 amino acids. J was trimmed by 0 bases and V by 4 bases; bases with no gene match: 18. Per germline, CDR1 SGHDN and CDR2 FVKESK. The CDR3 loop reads CASSPEGQRLTPSSGANVLTF. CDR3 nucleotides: TGTGCCAGCAGCCCCGAGGGACAGCGGTTGACACCTTCCTCTGGGGCCAACGTCCTGACTTTC.

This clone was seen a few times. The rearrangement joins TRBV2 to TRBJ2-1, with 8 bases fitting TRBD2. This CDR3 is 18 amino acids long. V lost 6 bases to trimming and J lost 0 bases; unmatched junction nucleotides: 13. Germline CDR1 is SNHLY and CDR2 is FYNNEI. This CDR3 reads CASSGPGRRGDSYNEQFF. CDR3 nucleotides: TGTGCCAGCAGCGGCCCAGGCCGGCGGGGGGACTCCTACAATGAGCAGTTCTTC.

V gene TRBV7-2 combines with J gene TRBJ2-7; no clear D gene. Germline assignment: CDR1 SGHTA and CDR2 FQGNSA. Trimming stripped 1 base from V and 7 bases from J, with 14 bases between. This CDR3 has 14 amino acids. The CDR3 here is CASSLDPRTVEQYF. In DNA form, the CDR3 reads TGTGCCAGCAGCTTAGACCCCCGGACGGTAGAGCAGTACTTC.

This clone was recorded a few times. CDR3 coding DNA: TGTGCCAGCGGATCCGCGAAAGGAACCCAAGAGACCCAGTACTTC. Its translation is CASGSAKGTQETQYF. The J gene is TRBJ2-5, the V gene TRBV5-4, with D uncertain. Trimming left V 7 bases short and J 1 base short, with 17 bases between. CDR3 length: 15 residues. Per germline, CDR1 SGHNT and CDR2 YYREEE (reference sequence).

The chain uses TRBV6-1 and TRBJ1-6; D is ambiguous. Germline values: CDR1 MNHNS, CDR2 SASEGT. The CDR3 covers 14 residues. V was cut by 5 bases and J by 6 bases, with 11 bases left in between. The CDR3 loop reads CASSPALANSPLHF. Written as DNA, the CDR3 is TGTGCCAGCAGTCCCGCCTTGGCTAATTCACCCCTCCACTTT.

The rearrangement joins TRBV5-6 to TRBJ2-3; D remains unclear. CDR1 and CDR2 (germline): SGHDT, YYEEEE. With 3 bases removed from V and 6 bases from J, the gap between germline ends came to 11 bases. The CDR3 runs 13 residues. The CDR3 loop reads CASSSYFGDTQYF. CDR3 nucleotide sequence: TGTGCCAGCAGCTCATACTTTGGGGATACGCAGTATTTT.

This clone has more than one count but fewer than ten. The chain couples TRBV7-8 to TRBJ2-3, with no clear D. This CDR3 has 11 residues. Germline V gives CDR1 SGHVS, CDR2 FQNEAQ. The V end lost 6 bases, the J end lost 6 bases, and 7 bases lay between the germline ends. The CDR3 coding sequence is TGTGCCAGCAGGAATATTGATACGCAGTATTTT. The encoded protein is CASRNIDTQYF.

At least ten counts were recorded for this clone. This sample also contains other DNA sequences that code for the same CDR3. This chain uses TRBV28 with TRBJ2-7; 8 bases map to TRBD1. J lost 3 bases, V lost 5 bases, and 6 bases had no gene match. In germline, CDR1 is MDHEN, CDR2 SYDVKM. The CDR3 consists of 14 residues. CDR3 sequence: CASSTRDRFYEQYV. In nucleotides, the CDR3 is TGTGCCAGCAGTACCCGGGACAGGTTCTACGAGCAGTACGTC.

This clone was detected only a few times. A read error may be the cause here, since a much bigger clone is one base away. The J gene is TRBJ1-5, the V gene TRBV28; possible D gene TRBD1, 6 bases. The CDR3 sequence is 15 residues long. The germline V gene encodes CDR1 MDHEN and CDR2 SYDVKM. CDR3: CASSLGQGNDQPQHF. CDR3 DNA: TGCGCCAGCAGCCTTGGGCAGGGGAACGATCAGCCCCAGCATTTT.

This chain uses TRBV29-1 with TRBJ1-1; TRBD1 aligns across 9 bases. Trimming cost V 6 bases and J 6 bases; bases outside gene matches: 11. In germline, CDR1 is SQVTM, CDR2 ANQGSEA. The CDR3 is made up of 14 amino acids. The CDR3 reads CSVSTTGGPAEAFF. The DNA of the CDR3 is TGCAGCGTGTCAACCACAGGGGGCCCTGCTGAAGCTTTCTTT.

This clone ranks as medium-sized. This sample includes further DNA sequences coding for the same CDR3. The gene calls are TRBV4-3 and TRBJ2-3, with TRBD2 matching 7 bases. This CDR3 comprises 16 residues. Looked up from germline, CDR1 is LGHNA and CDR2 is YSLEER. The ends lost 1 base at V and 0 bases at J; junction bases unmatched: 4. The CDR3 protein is CASSQGAAGSTDTQYF. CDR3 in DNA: TGCGCCAGCAGCCAAGGAGCAGCGGGGAGCACAGATACGCAGTATTTT.

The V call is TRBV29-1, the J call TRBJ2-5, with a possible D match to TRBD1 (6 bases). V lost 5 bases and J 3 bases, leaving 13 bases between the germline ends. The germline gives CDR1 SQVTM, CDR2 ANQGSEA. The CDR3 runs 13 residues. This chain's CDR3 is CSVRTVKKETQYF. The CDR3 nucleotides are TGCAGCGTTCGGACAGTGAAGAAAGAGACCCAGTACTTC. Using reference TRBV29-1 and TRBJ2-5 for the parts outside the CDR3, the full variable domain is SAVISQKPSRDICQRGTSLTIQCQVDSQVTMMFWYRQQPGQSLTLIATANQGSEATYESGFVIDKFPISRPNLTFSTLTVSNMSPEDSSIYLCSVRTVKKETQYFGPGTRLLVL.

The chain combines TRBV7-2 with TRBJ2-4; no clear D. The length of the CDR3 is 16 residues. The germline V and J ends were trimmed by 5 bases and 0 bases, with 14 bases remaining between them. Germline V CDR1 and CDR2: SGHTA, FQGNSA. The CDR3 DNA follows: TGTGCCAGCAGCCCCACCCACCGCCTAGCCAAAAACATTCAGTACTTC. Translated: CASSPTHRLAKNIQYF.

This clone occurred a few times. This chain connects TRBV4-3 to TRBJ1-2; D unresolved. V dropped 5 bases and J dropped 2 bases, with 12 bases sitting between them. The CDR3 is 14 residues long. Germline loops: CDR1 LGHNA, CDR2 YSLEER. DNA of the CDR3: TGCGCCAGCAGCTCACTCGGGTCAAACTATGGCTACACCTTC. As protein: CASSSLGSNYGYTF.

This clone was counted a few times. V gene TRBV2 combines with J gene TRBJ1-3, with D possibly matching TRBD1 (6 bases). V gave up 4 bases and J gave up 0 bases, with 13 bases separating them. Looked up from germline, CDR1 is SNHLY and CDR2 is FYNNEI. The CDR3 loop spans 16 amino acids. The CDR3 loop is CASSAGGSSSGNTIYF. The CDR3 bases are TGTGCCAGCAGTGCGGGGGGCTCAAGCTCTGGAAACACCATATATTTT.